This T cell receptor (beta chain) was recovered during a study of tumor-infiltrating lymphocytes in primary liver carcinoma. With a constant-region primer, TCR beta cDNA was made from 450 to 650 ng of total RNA. What produced the TCR beta libraries was three nested multiplex PCR rounds using slightly modified ARM-PCR. The study ran its first two PCR rounds for nine to eleven cycles each, using TRBV1-TRBV30 forward primers and a C-beta reverse primer. TCRdb re-derived calls from the multiplex PCR reads in MiXCR, one entry per CDR3 protein. The repertoire holds under 130,000 distinct CDR3 sequences, with around 80% as singletons. J was trimmed by 13 bases and V by 2 bases; bases with no gene match: 17. Germline values: CDR1 SGHTS, CDR2 YDEGEE. CDR3 length equals 15 residues. From unsorted bulk tissue weighing roughly 18-31 mg, DNA and RNA were co-extracted.

The clonotype was recovered from a man aged 40-55 years with primary liver carcinoma and hepatitis B virus infection. The chain couples TRBV5-8 to TRBJ2-5; 7 nucleotides agree with TRBD1. The sample comprised liver tumor tissue from sampling region 3. The subset denotes: tumor region T3, left-lateral pole. The CDR3 sequence: CASSLGQGDQEARYF. CDR3 coding DNA: TGTGCCAGCAGCTTAGGGCAGGGGGACCAAGAGGCCCGGTACTTC.